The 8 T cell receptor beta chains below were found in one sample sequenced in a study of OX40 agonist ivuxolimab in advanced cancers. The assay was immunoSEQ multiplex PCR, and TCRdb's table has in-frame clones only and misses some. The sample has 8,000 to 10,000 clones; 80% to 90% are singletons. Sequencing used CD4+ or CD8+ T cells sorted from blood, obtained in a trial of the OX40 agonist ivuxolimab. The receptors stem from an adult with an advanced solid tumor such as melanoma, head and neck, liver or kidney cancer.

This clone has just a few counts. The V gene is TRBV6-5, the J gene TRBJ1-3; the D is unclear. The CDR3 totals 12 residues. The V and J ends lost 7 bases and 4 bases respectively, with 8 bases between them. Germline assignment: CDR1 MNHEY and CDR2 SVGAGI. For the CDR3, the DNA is TGTGCCAGCATCAGCCCAGGAAACACCATATATTTT. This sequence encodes CASISPGNTIYF.

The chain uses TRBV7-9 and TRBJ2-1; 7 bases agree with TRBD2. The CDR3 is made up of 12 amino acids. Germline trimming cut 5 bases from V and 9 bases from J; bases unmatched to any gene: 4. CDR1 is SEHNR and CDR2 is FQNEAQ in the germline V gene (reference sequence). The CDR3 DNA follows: TGTGCCAGCAGCAAAACTAGCGCTGAGCAGTTCTTC. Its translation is CASSKTSAEQFF.

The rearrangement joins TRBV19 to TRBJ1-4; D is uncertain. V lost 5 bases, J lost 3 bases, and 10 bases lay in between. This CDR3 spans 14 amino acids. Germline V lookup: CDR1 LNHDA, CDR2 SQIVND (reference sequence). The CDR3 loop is CASSVRNANEKLFF. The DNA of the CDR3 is TGTGCCAGTAGTGTGAGGAATGCTAATGAAAAACTGTTTTTT.

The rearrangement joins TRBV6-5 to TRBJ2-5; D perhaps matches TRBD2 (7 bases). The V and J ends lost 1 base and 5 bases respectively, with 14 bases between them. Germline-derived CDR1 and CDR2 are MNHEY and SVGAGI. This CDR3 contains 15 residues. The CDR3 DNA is TGTGCCAGCAGTTACTTCGGGGGGCAGGGGGAGACCCAGTACTTC. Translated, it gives CASSYFGGQGETQYF.

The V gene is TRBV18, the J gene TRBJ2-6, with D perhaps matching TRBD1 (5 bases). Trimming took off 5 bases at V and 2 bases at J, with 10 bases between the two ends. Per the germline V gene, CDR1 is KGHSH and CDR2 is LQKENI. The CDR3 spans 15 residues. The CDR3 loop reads CASSIQETGANVLTF. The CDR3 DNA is TGTGCCAGCTCAATACAGGAAACTGGGGCCAACGTCCTGACTTTC.

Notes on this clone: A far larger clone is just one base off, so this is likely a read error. CDR3 nucleotides: TGTGCCAGCAGCCTTAGACTGTCCGGGACTCCCTTGGAAAACACCATATATTTT. This translates into CASSLRLSGTPLENTIYF. The V gene is TRBV11-1, the J gene TRBJ1-3; D perhaps matches TRBD1 (5 bases). The V gene lost 5 bases and the J gene lost 6 bases, with 26 bases spanning the gap. The germline gives CDR1 SGHAT, CDR2 FQDESV (reference sequence). There are 18 residues in the CDR3.

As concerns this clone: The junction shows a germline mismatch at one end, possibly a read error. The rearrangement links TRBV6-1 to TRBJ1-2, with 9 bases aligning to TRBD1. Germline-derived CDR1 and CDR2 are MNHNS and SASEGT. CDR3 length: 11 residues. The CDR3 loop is CASSENLGQGF. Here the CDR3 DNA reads TGTGCCAGCAGTGAAAACCTGGGACAGGGATTC.

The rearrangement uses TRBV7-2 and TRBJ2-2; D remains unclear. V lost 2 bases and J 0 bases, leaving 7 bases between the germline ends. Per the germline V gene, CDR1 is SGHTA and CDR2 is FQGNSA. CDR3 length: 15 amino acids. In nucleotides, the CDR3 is TGTGCCAGCAGCTTAATGGTTACGAACACCGGGGAGCTGTTTTTT. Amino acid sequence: CASSLMVTNTGELFF.